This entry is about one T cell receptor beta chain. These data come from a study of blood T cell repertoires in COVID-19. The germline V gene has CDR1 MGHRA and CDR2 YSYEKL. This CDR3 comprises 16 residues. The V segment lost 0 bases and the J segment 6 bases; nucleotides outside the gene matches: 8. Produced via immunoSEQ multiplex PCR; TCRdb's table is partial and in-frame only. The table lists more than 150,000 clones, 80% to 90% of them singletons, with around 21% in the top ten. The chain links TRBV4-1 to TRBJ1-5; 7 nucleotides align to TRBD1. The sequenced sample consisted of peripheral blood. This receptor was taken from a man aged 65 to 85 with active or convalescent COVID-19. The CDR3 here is CASSQDRGQWGQPQHF. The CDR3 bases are TGCGCCAGCAGCCAAGATCGGGGACAGTGGGGTCAGCCCCAGCATTTT.